What follows are 19 T cell receptor beta chains derived from one specimen sequenced in a study of T cell responses to AZD1222 COVID-19 vaccine. The protocol was immunoSEQ multiplex PCR, while the TCRdb copy is restricted to in-frame clones and leaves out a portion. The sample yields approximately 120,000 clones, about 89% seen once. The starting material was peripheral blood, obtained on day 0 of AZD1222 vaccination. The receptors come from an adult in good health.

V gene TRBV5-1 combines with J gene TRBJ2-7, with TRBD1 matching 9 bases. Germline CDR1 is SGHRS and CDR2 is YFSETQ. The CDR3 is 16 residues long. J gave up 3 bases and V 2 bases, and 9 bases lay outside the gene matches. CDR3: CASSFGLTGGGYEQYF. CDR3 sequence (DNA): TGCGCCAGCAGCTTCGGCCTTACAGGGGGCGGCTACGAGCAGTACTTC.

This chain joins TRBV6-5 and TRBJ2-7; D remains ambiguous. V was shortened by 0 bases and J by 3 bases, with 9 bases between the two germline ends. This CDR3 has 14 amino acids. In germline, CDR1 is MNHEY, CDR2 SVGAGI. The CDR3 is CASSYSDVDYEQYF. CDR3 coding DNA: TGTGCCAGCAGTTACTCGGACGTTGACTACGAGCAGTACTTC.

V is TRBV5-6 and J is TRBJ1-3; D unresolved. The CDR3 loop spans 15 amino acids. Trimming removed 0 bases at V and 0 bases at J, with 7 bases between. Germline V lookup: CDR1 SGHDT, CDR2 YYEEEE. Written as DNA, the CDR3 is TGTGCCAGCAGCTTGGGACCGGTCTCTGGAAACACCATATATTTT. Translated: CASSLGPVSGNTIYF.

The CDR3, as DNA: TGTGCCAGCAGCTTGACTAGCGGGAGTTACGAGCAGTACTTC. The encoded protein is CASSLTSGSYEQYF. V gene TRBV5-4 combines with J gene TRBJ2-7; 11 bases are a match to TRBD2. After removal of 1 base from V and 4 bases from J, the junction contained 1 base not matched to a gene. The CDR3 spans 14 residues. Germline V lookup: CDR1 SGHNT, CDR2 YYREEE (reference sequence).

The V gene is TRBV7-9, the J gene TRBJ1-6; no firm D call. Germline V gives CDR1 SEHNR, CDR2 FQNEAQ (reference sequence). V was shortened by 7 bases and J by 10 bases, with 17 bases between the two germline ends. The CDR3 is made up of 14 amino acids. The DNA for the CDR3 is TGTGCCAGCACCCTTGAGGGTTTACTGTCACCCCTCCACTTT. Translation gives CASTLEGLLSPLHF.

This clone is a singleton in its sample. V usage is TRBV9 and J usage is TRBJ2-7; no clear D gene. The CDR3 sequence is 12 residues long. Deletions cut 1 base from V and 6 bases from J, with 8 bases between. Germline loops: CDR1 SGDLS, CDR2 YYNGEE. DNA of the CDR3: TGTGCCAGCAGCGTAAACACGGGCGAGCAGTACTTC. Its protein is CASSVNTGEQYF.

This clone came up once. V usage is TRBV2 and J usage is TRBJ2-5, with 11 nucleotides matching TRBD1. Germline V gene data show CDR1 as SNHLY and CDR2 as FYNNEI. CDR3 size: 14 residues. V shed 9 bases and J 2 bases; nucleotides not matched to a gene: 5. The CDR3 is CASWGTGGQETQYF. CDR3 coding DNA: TGTGCCAGTTGGGGGACAGGGGGTCAAGAGACCCAGTACTTC.

The table lists this clone with a count of one. V usage is TRBV27 and J usage is TRBJ1-2; no firm D call. Deletions cut 5 bases from V and 9 bases from J, with 16 bases between. The CDR3 loop spans 13 amino acids. Germline values: CDR1 MNHEY, CDR2 SMNVEV (reference sequence). CDR3 sequence reads: CASSPGQVYRYTF. CDR3 nucleotide sequence: TGTGCCAGCAGTCCCGGCCAGGTTTATCGCTACACCTTC.

This sequence joins TRBV5-1 and TRBJ2-7, with D unresolved. Trimming shortened V by 7 bases and J by 6 bases, and 23 bases separated the two germline ends. In germline, CDR1 is SGHRS, CDR2 YFSETQ. The CDR3 contains 15 residues. This CDR3 reads CASAPMTGPVSEQYF. Written as DNA, the CDR3 is TGCGCCAGCGCTCCTATGACGGGCCCCGTTAGCGAGCAGTACTTC.

The chain links TRBV19 to TRBJ2-2; possibly TRBD2 for D (7 bases). Trimming removed 8 bases from V and 3 bases from J, with 16 bases in between. Germline V gene lookup returns CDR1 LNHDA and CDR2 SQIVND (reference sequence). The CDR3 has 15 residues. The chain's CDR3 is CASRAGGRDTGELFF. The CDR3 DNA reads as TGTGCCAGTCGAGCCGGGGGGCGCGACACCGGGGAGCTGTTTTTT.

V gene TRBV5-5 combines with J gene TRBJ2-1; 8 nucleotides agree with TRBD1. The ends lost 0 bases at V and 9 bases at J; junction bases unmatched: 17. There are 18 residues in the CDR3. Germline CDR1 and CDR2: SGHKS and YYEKEE (reference sequence). In DNA form, the CDR3 reads TGTGCCAGCAGCTTGGGACATCCTTGGACAGGGCACGCCGGTGAGCAGTTCTTC. Its translation is CASSLGHPWTGHAGEQFF.

V and J are TRBV4-2 and TRBJ2-1, with 7 bases matching TRBD2. The CDR3 spans 13 residues. V lost 4 bases, J lost 7 bases, and 4 bases stayed unmatched. CDR1 is LGHNA and CDR2 is YNFKEQ in the germline V gene. CDR3 sequence reads: CASSRGLVNEQFF. The CDR3 DNA is TGTGCCAGCAGCCGAGGACTAGTAAATGAGCAGTTCTTC.

This rearrangement joins TRBV18 to TRBJ1-2; D is perhaps TRBD1 (6 bases). Germline CDR1 KGHSH, CDR2 LQKENI. The V end lost 3 bases, the J end lost 3 bases, and 11 bases lay between the germline ends. The CDR3 loop spans 14 amino acids. This chain's CDR3 is CASSPVGGHYGYTF. CDR3 coding DNA: TGTGCCAGCTCACCGGTTGGGGGCCACTATGGCTACACCTTC.

The table lists this clone with a few counts. The chain carries TRBV24-1 and TRBJ2-1; 8 positions agree with TRBD2. The CDR3 consists of 16 residues. Germline CDR1 KGHDR, CDR2 SFDVKD. With V trimmed by 7 bases and J by 0 bases, 7 bases remained unmatched. The CDR3 nucleotides are TGTGCCACCAGAACCGGCCGGGGGGGCTCCTACAATGAGCAGTTCTTC. As protein: CATRTGRGGSYNEQFF.

V gene TRBV28 combines with J gene TRBJ1-5; D unclear. In germline, CDR1 is MDHEN, CDR2 SYDVKM. This CDR3 region has 12 residues. The V gene lost 6 bases and the J gene lost 0 bases, with 3 bases spanning the gap. This CDR3 is CASRGSNQPQHF. The CDR3 nucleotides read TGTGCCAGCAGAGGTAGCAATCAGCCCCAGCATTTT.

This clone appeared a single time. This sequence joins TRBV12-3 or TRBV12-4 and TRBJ1-3; D gene ambiguous. The CDR3 length is 11 residues. V shed 4 bases and J shed 2 bases, with 0 bases lying between them. In DNA, the CDR3 is TGTGCCAGCAGTTCTGGAAACACCATATATTTT. It codes for CASSSGNTIYF.

This chain links TRBV2 with TRBJ1-6; D is ambiguous. Germline CDR1 reads SNHLY; CDR2 reads FYNNEI. The CDR3 has 11 amino acids. Trimming cost V 1 base and J 14 bases, with 6 bases left between them. This CDR3 reads CASSEGRTLHF. The CDR3, as DNA: TGTGCCAGCAGTGAAGGGCGAACCCTCCACTTT.

The V and J genes are TRBV6-5 and TRBJ2-7; D gene uncertain. Germline assignment: CDR1 MNHEY and CDR2 SVGAGI. The V end lost 6 bases, the J end lost 4 bases, and 10 bases lay between the germline ends. The length of the CDR3 is 12 residues. The CDR3 DNA reads as TGTGCCAGCAGCAACGGAAGGTACGAGCAGTACTTC. This translates into CASSNGRYEQYF.

The chain couples TRBV5-1 to TRBJ2-7; the D is unclear. The CDR3 totals 13 residues. Germline V gene data show CDR1 as SGHRS and CDR2 as YFSETQ. V was trimmed by 4 bases and J by 2 bases, leaving 10 bases between them. CDR3 amino acids: CASSPNRAYEQYF. CDR3 DNA sequence: TGCGCCAGCAGCCCTAATAGGGCCTACGAGCAGTACTTC.